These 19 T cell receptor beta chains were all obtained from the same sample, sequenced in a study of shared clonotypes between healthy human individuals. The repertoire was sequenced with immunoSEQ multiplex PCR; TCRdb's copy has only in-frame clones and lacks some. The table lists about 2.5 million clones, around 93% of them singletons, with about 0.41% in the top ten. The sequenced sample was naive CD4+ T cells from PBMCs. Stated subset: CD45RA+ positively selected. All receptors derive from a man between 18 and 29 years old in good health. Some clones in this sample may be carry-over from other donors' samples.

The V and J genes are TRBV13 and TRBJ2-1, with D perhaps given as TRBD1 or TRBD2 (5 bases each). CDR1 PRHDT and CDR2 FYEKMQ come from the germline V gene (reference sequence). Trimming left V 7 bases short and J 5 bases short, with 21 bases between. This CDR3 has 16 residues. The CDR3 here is CASTPVRAGPNNEQFF. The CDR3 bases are TGTGCCAGCACCCCCGTGAGGGCAGGGCCTAACAATGAGCAGTTCTTC.

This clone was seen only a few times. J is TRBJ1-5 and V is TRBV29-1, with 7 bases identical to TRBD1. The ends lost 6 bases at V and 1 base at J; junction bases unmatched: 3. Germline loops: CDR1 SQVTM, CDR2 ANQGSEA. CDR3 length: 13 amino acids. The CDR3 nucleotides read TGCAGCGTGCAACAGGGGAGCAATCAGCCCCAGCATTTT. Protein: CSVQQGSNQPQHF.

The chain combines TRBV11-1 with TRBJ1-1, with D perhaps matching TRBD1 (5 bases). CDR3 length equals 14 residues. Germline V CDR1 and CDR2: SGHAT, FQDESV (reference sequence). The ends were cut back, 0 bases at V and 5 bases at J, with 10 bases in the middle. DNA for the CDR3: TGTGCCAGCAGCTTAGCTCGGGCAGGGACTGAAGCTTTCTTT. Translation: CASSLARAGTEAFF.

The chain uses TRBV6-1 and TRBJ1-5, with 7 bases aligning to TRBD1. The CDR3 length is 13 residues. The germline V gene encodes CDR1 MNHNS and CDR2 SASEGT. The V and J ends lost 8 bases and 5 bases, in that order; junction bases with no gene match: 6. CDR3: CASVRQGYQPQHF. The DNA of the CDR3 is TGTGCCAGCGTTAGACAGGGATATCAGCCCCAGCATTTT.

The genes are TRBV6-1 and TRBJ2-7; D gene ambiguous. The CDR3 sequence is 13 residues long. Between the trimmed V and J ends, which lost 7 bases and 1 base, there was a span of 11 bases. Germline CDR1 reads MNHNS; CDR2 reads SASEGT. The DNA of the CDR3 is TGTGCCAGCACCCTCGCGCGGTCCTACGAGCAGTACTTC. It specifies CASTLARSYEQYF.

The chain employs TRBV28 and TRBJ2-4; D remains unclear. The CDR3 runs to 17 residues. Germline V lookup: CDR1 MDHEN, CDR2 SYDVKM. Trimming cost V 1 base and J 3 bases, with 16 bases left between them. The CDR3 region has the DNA TGTGCCAGCAGTTTATCGGGCCAGAGCTTAGGCAAAAACATTCAGTACTTC. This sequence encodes CASSLSGQSLGKNIQYF.

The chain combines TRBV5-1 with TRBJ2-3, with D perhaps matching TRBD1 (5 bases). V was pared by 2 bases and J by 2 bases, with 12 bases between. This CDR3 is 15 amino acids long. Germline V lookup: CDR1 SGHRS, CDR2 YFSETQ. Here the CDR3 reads CASSFRGATTDTQYF. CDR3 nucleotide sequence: TGCGCCAGCAGCTTTAGGGGCGCGACCACAGATACGCAGTATTTT.

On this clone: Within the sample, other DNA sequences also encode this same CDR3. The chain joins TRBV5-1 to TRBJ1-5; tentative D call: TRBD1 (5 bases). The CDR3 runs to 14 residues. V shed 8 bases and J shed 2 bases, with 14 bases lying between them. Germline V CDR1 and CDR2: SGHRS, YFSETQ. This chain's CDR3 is CASSPGGGNQPQHF. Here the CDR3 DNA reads TGCGCCAGTTCCCCGGGAGGGGGCAATCAGCCCCAGCATTTT.

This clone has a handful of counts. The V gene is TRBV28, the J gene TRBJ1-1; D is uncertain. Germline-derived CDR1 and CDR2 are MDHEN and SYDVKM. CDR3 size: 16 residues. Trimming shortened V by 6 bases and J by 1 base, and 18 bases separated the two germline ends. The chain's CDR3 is CASRRLARAWNTEAFF. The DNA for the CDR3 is TGTGCCAGCAGGAGGCTGGCTCGGGCATGGAACACTGAAGCTTTCTTT.

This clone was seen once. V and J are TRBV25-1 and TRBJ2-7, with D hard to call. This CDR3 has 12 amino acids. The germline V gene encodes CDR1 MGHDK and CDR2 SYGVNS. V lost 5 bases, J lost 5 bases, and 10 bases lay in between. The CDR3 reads CASSRTQHEQYF. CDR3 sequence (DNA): TGTGCCAGCAGTCGGACGCAGCACGAGCAGTACTTC.

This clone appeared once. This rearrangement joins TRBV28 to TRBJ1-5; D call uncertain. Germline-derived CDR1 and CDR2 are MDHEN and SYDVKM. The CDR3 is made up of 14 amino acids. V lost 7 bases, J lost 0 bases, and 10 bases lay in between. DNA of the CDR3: TGTGCCAGCACGAGGGAATATAGCAATCAGCCCCAGCATTTT. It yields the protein CASTREYSNQPQHF.

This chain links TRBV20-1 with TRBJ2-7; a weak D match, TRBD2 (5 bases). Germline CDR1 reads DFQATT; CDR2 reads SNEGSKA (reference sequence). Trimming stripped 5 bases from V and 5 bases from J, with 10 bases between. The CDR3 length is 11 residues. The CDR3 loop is CSASGNDEQYF. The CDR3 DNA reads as TGCAGTGCTTCGGGAAACGACGAGCAGTACTTC.

This CDR3 is CASSFGGRDSYEQYF. In nucleotides, the CDR3 is TGTGCCAGCAGCTTCGGGGGGCGGGACTCCTACGAGCAGTACTTC. V usage is TRBV7-2 and J usage is TRBJ2-7, with D possibly matching TRBD2 (7 bases). This CDR3 comprises 15 residues. Germline V gene sequence: CDR1 SGHTA, CDR2 FQGNSA. V lost 3 bases, J lost 0 bases, and 12 bases lay in between. The full variable domain, its missing parts supplied by reference TRBV7-2 and TRBJ2-7, is GAGVSQSPSNKVTEKGKDVELRCDPISGHTALYWYRQSLGQGLEFLIYFQGNSAPDKSGLPSDRFSAERTGGSVSTLTIQRTQQEDSAVYLCASSFGGRDSYEQYFGPGTRLTVT.

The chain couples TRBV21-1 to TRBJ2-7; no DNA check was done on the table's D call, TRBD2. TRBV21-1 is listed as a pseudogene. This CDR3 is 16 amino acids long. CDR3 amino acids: CASSKGTSASSYEQYF. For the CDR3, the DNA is TGTGCCAGCAGCAAAGGAACTAGCGCGAGCTCCTACGAGCAGTACTTC.

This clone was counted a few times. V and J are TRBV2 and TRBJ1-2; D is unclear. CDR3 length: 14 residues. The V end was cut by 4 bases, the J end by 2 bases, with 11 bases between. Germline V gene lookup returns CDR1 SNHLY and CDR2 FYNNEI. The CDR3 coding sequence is TGTGCCAGCAGTGTCTTGGAGGGAAACTATGGCTACACCTTC. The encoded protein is CASSVLEGNYGYTF.

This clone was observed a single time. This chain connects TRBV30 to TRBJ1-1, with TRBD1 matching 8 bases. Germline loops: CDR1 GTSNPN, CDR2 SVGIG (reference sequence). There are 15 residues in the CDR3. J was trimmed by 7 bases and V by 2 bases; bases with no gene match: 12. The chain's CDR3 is CAWSPRTGWSGEAFF. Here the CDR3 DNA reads TGTGCCTGGAGTCCCCGGACAGGGTGGTCTGGTGAAGCTTTCTTT.

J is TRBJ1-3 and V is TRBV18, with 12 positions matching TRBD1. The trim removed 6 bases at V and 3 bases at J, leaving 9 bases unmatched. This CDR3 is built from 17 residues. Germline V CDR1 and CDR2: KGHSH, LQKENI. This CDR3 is CASSHPGTGGLGNTIYF. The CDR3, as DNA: TGTGCCAGCTCGCATCCAGGGACAGGGGGCCTTGGAAACACCATATATTTT.

CDR3 loop: CASSPVSVPQHF. CDR3 nucleotide sequence: TGTGCCAGCAGTCCAGTCAGCGTGCCCCAGCATTTT. The V call is TRBV6-6, the J call TRBJ1-5; no firm D call. Germline V gives CDR1 MNHNY, CDR2 SVGAGI (reference sequence). The ends were cut back, 5 bases at V and 9 bases at J, with 11 bases in the middle. CDR3 length: 12 amino acids.

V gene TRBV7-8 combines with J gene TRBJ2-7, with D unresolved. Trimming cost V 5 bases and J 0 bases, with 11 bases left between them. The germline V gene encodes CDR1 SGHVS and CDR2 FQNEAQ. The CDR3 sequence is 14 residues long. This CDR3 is CASSPGSYSYEQYF. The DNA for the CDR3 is TGTGCCAGCAGCCCGGGCAGTTACTCCTACGAGCAGTACTTC.